A selection of T cell receptor beta chains follows, all from one sample in a study of molecular identifiers for immune sequencing clone quantification. TCRdb re-called the PCR reads with MiXCR, one entry per CDR3 protein. In the table there are more than 450,000 distinct CDR3 sequences, around 23% of which are singletons. What was sequenced was naive CD8+ T cells from blood, with Jurkat cell RNA spiked in. The source is a human donor in good health. Some libraries in this study had Jurkat cell RNA spiked in. Each CDR3 is given with its conserved first and last residue. D genes are given only for firm matches. Size tells how often a clone was seen (once, few, many) or the class of an expanded clone, and some rows leave it out.

clone_size j_call v_call d_call cdr3_nt cdr3_aa
many TRBJ2-7 TRBV20-1 . TGCAGTGCTAGAGACACAGGGCGGGTGTACGAGCAGTACTTC CSARDTGRVYEQYF
. TRBJ2-1 TRBV12-3/TRBV12-4 TRBD1 TGTGCCAGCAGTCCCTCTCCGGGACAGGGGGCAAGTGAGCAGTTCTTC CASSPSPGQGASEQFF
. TRBJ2-7 TRBV19 . TGTGCCAGTAAAGGACAGAACTCCTACGAGCAGTACTTC CASKGQNSYEQYF
. TRBJ2-7 TRBV20-1 TRBD2 TGCAGTGCTAGAGATTTGGCGGGAGGGCCACACGAGCAGTACTTC CSARDLAGGPHEQYF
few TRBJ1-5 TRBV15 . TGTGCCACCAGCAGATTAGTAGTGGGTCAGCCCCAGCATTTT CATSRLVVGQPQHF
. TRBJ2-7 TRBV7-9 TRBD2 TGTGCCAGCAGCTTAGCTATAGCGGGGGGTAGTATGGAGCAGTACTTC CASSLAIAGGSMEQYF
many TRBJ1-1 TRBV7-9 . TGTGCCAGCAGGGGGTCGAACACTGAAGCTTTCTTT CASRGSNTEAFF
few TRBJ1-1 TRBV30 . TGTGCCTGGAGTGATCCGGGACACACGAACACTGAAGCTTTCTTT CAWSDPGHTNTEAFF
few TRBJ2-5 TRBV12-3/TRBV12-4 TRBD2 TGTGCCAGCAGTTTAACGGCTAGCGGGTACCAAGAGACCCAGTACTTC CASSLTASGYQETQYF
few TRBJ2-7 TRBV3-2 . TGTGCCAGCAGCCTGCGGGACGTAACCTACGAGCAGTACTTC CASSLRDVTYEQYF